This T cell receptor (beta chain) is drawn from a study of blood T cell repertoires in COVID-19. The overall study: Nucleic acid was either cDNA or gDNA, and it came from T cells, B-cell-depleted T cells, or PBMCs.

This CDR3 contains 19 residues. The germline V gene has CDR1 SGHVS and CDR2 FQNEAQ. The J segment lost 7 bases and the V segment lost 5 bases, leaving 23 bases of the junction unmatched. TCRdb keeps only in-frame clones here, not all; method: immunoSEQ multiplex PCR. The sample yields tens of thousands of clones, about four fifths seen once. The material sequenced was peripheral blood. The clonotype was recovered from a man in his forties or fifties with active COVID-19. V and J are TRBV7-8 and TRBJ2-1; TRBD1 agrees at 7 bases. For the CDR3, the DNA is TGTGCCAGCAGCCTGGGGTTCATTGTAGACAGGGAAAGAAGGAATGAGCAGTTCTTC. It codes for CASSLGFIVDRERRNEQFF.